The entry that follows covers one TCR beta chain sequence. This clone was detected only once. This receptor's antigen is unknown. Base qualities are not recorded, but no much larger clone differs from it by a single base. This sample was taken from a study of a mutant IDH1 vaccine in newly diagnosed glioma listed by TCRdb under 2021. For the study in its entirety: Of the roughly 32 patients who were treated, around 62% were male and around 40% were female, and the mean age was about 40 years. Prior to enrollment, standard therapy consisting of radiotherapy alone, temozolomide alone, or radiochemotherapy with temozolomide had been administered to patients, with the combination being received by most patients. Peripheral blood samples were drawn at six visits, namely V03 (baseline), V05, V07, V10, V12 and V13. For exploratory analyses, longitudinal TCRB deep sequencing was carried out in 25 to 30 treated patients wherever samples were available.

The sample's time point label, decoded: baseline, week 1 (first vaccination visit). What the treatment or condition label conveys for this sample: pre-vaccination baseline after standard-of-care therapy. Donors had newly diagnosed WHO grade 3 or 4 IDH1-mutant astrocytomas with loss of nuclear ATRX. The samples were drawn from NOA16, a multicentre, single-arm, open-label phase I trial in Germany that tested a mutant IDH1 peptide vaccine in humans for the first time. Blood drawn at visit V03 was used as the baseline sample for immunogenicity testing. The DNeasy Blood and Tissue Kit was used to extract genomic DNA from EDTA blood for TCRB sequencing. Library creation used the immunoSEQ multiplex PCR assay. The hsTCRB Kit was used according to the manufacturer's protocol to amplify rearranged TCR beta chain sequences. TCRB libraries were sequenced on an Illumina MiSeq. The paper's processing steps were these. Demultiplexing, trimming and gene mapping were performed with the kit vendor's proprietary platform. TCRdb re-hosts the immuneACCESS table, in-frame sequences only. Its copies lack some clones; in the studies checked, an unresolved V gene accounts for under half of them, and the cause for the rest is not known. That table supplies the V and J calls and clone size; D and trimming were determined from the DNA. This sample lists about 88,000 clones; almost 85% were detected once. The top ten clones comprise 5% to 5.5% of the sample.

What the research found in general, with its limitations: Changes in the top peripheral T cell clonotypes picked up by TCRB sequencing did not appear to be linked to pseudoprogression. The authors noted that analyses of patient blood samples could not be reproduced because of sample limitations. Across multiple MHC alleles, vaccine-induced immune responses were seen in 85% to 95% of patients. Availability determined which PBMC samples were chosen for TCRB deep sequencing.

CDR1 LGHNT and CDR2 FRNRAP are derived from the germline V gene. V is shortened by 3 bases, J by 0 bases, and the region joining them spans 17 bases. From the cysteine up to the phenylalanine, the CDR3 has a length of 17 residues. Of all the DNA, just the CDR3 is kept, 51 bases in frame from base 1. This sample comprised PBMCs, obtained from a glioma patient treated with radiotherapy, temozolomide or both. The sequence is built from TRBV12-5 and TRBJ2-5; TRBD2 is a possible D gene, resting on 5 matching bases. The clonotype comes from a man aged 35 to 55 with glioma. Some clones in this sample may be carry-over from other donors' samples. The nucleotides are TGTGCTAGTGGTTTTACCTACCCCCCGAGGGACCAAGAGACCCAGTACTTC. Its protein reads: CASGFTYPPRDQETQYF.